This T cell receptor (beta chain) was sequenced for a study of blood T cells in healthy people across ages. Study at large: About one barcoded beta molecule per two T cells was the capture yield of template switching.

It was with a sample-barcoded 5' primer and a J-beta primer mix that a second PCR of roughly 7 to 12 cycles was run. TCRdb re-called the 5' RACE reads through MiXCR, storing one row per CDR3 protein. The table records over 500,000 distinct CDR3 sequences, about 51% of them present only once. With respect to this clonotype: Its specificity is not known.

The CDR3 loop spans 15 amino acids. CDR1 and CDR2 from the germline V gene are SGDLS and YYNGEE. Study-wide results and caveats: Correlation between TCR beta diversity and naive T cell percentage was strong. The lack of PBMC sorting stopped any conclusive naive versus antigen-experienced comparison.

The receptor's source is a woman of 80 years or more in good health. The sequenced sample consisted of blood. The genes are TRBV9 and TRBJ2-1; D possibly corresponds to TRBD2 (5 bases). The J call could be wrong; TRBJ2-7 is a better fit for the DNA end. CDR3 DNA: TGTGCCAGCAGTCCTGGCGGGCCCAGCTACAATGAGCAGTACTTC. Residues: CASSPGGPSYNEQYF.